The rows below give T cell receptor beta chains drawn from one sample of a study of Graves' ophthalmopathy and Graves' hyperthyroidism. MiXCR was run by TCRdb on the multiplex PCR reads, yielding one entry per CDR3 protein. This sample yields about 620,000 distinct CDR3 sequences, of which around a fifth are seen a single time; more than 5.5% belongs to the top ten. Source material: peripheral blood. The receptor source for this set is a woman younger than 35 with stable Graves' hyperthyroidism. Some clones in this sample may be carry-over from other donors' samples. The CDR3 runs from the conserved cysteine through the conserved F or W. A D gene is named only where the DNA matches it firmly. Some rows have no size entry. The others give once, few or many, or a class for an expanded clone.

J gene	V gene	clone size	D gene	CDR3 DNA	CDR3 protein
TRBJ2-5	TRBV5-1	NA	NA	TGCGCCAGCAGCTTGGTTGGAGTCGAAGAGACCCAGTACTTC	CASSLVGVEETQYF
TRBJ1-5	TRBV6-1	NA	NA	TGTGCCAGCAGTATAGGACTGACACATAGCAATCAGCCCCAGCATTTT	CASSIGLTHSNQPQHF
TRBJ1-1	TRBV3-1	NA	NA	TGTGCCAGCAGCCAAGAATTCATGAACACTGAAGCTTTCTTT	CASSQEFMNTEAFF
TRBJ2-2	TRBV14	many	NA	TGTGCCAGCAGCCAGGTGACAGGAGCCACCGGGGAGCTGTTTTTT	CASSQVTGATGELFF
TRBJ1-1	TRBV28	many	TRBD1	TGTGCCAGCAGTTTCAGGGGGCGAGGCACTGAAGCTTTCTTT	CASSFRGRGTEAFF
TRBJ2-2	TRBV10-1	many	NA	TGCGCCAGCAGTGAATGGGGGGGCAGTGGCATCGGGAACACCGGGGAGCTGTTTTTT	CASSEWGGSGIGNTGELFF
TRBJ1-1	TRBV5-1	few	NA	TGCGCCAGCAGCATCACAGGGTTCGGCACTGAAGCTTTCTTT	CASSITGFGTEAFF
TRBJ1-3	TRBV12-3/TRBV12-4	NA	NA	TGTGCCAGCAGTCTCCGAGAGAACACCATATATTTT	CASSLRENTIYF
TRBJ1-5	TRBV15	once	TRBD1	TGTGCCACCAGACGGGACAGGGGGCCGGGCAATCAGCCCCAGCATTTT	CATRRDRGPGNQPQHF
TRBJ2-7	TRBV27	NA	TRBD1	TGTGCCAGCGGGGACAGGGGGCTGGAAGAGCAGTACTTC	CASGDRGLEEQYF
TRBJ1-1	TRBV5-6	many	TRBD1	TGTGCCAGCAGCTTGCCTACAGGGGGCGAAGAAGCTTTCTTT	CASSLPTGGEEAFF
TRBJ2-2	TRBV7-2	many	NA	TGTGCCAGCAGCTTAGCAGGAGTGTTTATGGGGGAGCTGTTTTTT	CASSLAGVFMGELFF
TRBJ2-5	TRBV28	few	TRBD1	TGTGCCACCCTCCCCCGGGACAGGTGGACCCAAGAGACCCAGTACTTC	CATLPRDRWTQETQYF
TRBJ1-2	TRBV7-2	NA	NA	TGTGCCAGCAGCTTGCAGGCGAACTATGGCGACACCTTC	CASSLQANYGDTF
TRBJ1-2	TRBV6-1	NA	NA	TGTGCCAGCACCCTGACTGCTAACTATGGCTACACCTTC	CASTLTANYGYTF
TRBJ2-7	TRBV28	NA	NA	TGTGCCAGCATTCTCTCCCTCGGGCCCAGGTCCTACGAGCAGTACTTC	CASILSLGPRSYEQYF
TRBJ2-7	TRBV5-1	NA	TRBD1	TGCGCCAGCAGCTGGGGGACAGGGAACTACGAGCAGTACTTC	CASSWGTGNYEQYF
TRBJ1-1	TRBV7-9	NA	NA	TGTGCCAGCGCCCCAGCACCGAACACTGAAGCTTTCTTT	CASAPAPNTEAFF
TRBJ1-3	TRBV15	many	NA	TGTGCCACCAGCAGGGCGGGATCTGGAAACACCATATATTTT	CATSRAGSGNTIYF
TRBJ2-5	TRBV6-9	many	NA	TGTGCCAGCAGTTATCGCGGGGTAGAGACCCAGTACTTC	CASSYRGVETQYF
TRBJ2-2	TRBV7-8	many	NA	TGTGCCAGCAGCTCCTCCGAAGGGATCGGGGAGCTGTTTTTT	CASSSSEGIGELFF
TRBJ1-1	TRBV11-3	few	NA	TGTGCCAGCAGCTTATTTTTTGGGGGTAACACTGAAGCTTTCTTT	CASSLFFGGNTEAFF
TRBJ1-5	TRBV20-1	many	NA	TGCAGTGCCACGCGAAGGGGAGATGGCCAGCCCCAGCATTTT	CSATRRGDGQPQHF
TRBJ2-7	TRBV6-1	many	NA	TGTGCCAGCAGTGAAGCCACAGCCAACTCCTACGAGCAGTACTTC	CASSEATANSYEQYF
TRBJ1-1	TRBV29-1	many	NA	TGCAGCGTTGATAGGAACACTGAAGCTTTCTTT	CSVDRNTEAFF
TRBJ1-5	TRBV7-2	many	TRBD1	TGTGCCAGCAGCCCGACGGGACAGCGCAATCAGCCCCAGCATTTT	CASSPTGQRNQPQHF
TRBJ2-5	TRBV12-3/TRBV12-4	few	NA	TGTGCCAGGCCGGCTAACGGAGCCACTCAAGAGACCCAGTACTTC	CARPANGATQETQYF
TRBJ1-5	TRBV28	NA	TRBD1	TGTGCCAGCAGGGGACCGGGACAGGGACCTGCCCAGCATTTT	CASRGPGQGPAQHF
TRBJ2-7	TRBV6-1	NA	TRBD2	TGTGCCAGCAGTCCAAGCGGGGAGGGCGAGCAGTACTTC	CASSPSGEGEQYF
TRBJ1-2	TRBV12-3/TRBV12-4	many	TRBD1	TGTGCCAGCAGTATGACAGGGGGACCCTATGGCTACACCTTC	CASSMTGGPYGYTF
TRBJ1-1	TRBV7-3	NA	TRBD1	TGTGCCAGCAGCCGGAGGGGAATACAGGGGGCTGATAGCACTGAAGCTTTCTTT	CASSRRGIQGADSTEAFF
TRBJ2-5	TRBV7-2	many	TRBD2	TGTGCCAGCAGCGACCAACTAGCGGGTCAAGAGACCCAGTACTTC	CASSDQLAGQETQYF
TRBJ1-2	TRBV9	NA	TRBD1	TGTGCCAGCAGTCGTTCAGGGGGCTTTGGTGGCTACACCTTC	CASSRSGGFGGYTF
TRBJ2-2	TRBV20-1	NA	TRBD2	TGCAGTGCCGCCCTCAACGGGAGGGTCACCGGGGAGCTGTTTTTT	CSAALNGRVTGELFF
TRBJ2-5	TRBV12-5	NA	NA	TGTGCTAGTGGTTTGGGCGGGGCAGTTCAAGAGACCCAGTACTTC	CASGLGGAVQETQYF
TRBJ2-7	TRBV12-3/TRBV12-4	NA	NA	TGTGCCAGCAGGATAGGGGCAACCTACGAGCAGTACTTC	CASRIGATYEQYF
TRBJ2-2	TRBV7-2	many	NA	TGTGCCAGCAGCTTAGCGATGGAACTCGGGGAGCTGTTTTTT	CASSLAMELGELFF
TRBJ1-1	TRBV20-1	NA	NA	TGCAGTGCTAGAGATCAGGAGGTTCCGATAGCTTTCTTT	CSARDQEVPIAFF
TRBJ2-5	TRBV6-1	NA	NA	TGTGCCAGCAGCAACACGGAGACCCAGTACTTC	CASSNTETQYF
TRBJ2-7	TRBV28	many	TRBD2	TGTGCCAGCAGCACTAGCGGGGCCGAGCAGTACTTC	CASSTSGAEQYF
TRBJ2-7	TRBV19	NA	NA	TGTGCCAGTAGTATTACACAGGACTCCTACGAGCAGTACTTC	CASSITQDSYEQYF
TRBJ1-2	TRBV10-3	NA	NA	TGTGCCATCAGTGGTCCAGGGGAAGGCTACACCTTC	CAISGPGEGYTF
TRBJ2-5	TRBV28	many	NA	TGTGCCAGCAGTTTATGGGATCAAGAGACCCAGTACTTC	CASSLWDQETQYF
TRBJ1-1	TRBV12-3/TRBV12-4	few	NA	TGTGCCAGCAATGATTTTGCAGGGCCGAGTATGAACACTGAAGCTTTCTTT	CASNDFAGPSMNTEAFF
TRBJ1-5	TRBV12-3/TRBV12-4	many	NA	TGTGCCAGCAGTTTAGTATATCAGCCCCAGCATTTT	CASSLVYQPQHF
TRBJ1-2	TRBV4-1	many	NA	TGCGCCAGCAGCCATTCCCCTAACTCTTTTAACTATGGCTACACCTTC	CASSHSPNSFNYGYTF
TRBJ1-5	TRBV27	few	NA	TGTGCCAGCAGTTTGGGAGGGGGGGGGAGCAATCAGCCCCAGCATTTT	CASSLGGGGSNQPQHF
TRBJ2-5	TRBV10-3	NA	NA	TGTGCCATCAGTGAGTCACAGGGGGGGGAGACCCAGTACTTC	CAISESQGGETQYF